Following are 10 T cell receptor beta chains from one sample sequenced in a study of cytomegalovirus exposure and HLA in healthy donors. PCR primers comprised 60 Vbeta and 13 Jbeta primers. Profiled with immunoSEQ multiplex PCR; TCRdb holds only in-frame clones, not every one. This table holds some 200,000 clones, 79% found once. Sequencing used PBMCs. Every receptor here comes from a male donor in good health and CMV-seropositive.

Only one count was recorded for this clone. The chain joins TRBV11-2 to TRBJ1-3, with D tentatively TRBD1 (6 bases). The germline V and J ends were trimmed by 8 bases and 4 bases, with 15 bases remaining between them. Per the germline V gene, CDR1 is SGHAT and CDR2 is FQNNGV. The CDR3 sequence is 14 residues long. The DNA for the CDR3 is TGTGCCAGCGCAACAGGGTGGCAAGGAAACACCATATATTTT. The encoded protein is CASATGWQGNTIYF.

The genes are TRBV4-1 and TRBJ1-2; D unresolved. CDR1 is MGHRA and CDR2 is YSYEKL in the germline V gene. The CDR3 is 16 amino acids. V gave up 0 bases and J gave up 8 bases, with 19 bases separating them. The CDR3 DNA reads as TGCGCCAGCAGCCAAGATTCCGGGTCGGCATATTTGGGCTACACCTTC. Encoded protein: CASSQDSGSAYLGYTF.

V and J are TRBV10-3 and TRBJ1-1; 11 bases map to TRBD1. The V and J ends lost 6 bases and 3 bases, in that order; junction bases with no gene match: 3. The CDR3 has 14 residues. Germline V gene data show CDR1 as ENHRY and CDR2 as SYGVKD. CDR3 region: CAISGQGADTEAFF. The CDR3 DNA reads as TGTGCCATCAGCGGACAGGGGGCTGACACTGAAGCTTTCTTT.

The rearrangement joins TRBV5-4 to TRBJ2-1, with 7 bases identical to TRBD1. Unmatched junction bases numbered 9, after V lost 4 bases and J lost 2 bases. CDR3 length equals 16 residues. In germline, CDR1 is SGHNT, CDR2 YYREEE (reference sequence). CDR3 sequence reads: CASSQGTVTTYNEQFF. The CDR3 DNA follows: TGTGCCAGCAGCCAAGGGACAGTGACCACCTACAATGAGCAGTTCTTC.

The genes are TRBV5-5 and TRBJ1-1; the D gene is possibly TRBD1 (5 bases). Trimming took 3 bases from V and 7 from J, leaving 10 bases between them. The CDR3 sequence is 12 residues long. CDR1 and CDR2 from the germline V gene are SGHKS and YYEKEE (reference sequence). The CDR3, as DNA: TGTGCCAGCAGCTGGACATCCTATGAAGCTTTCTTT. This gives the protein CASSWTSYEAFF.

The chain couples TRBV28 to TRBJ2-1, with D possibly being TRBD2 (6 bases). Trimming removed 8 bases at V and 8 bases at J, with 19 bases between. Germline V gene lookup returns CDR1 MDHEN and CDR2 SYDVKM. The CDR3 has 14 amino acids. The DNA of the CDR3 is TGTGCCAGCGTGCGAGCGGGCGAGGCCCATGAGCAGTTCTTC. Translating it yields CASVRAGEAHEQFF.

Only one count was recorded for this clone. The chain uses TRBV27 and TRBJ2-7; D is possibly TRBD1 (6 bases). The CDR3 runs to 14 residues. In germline, CDR1 is MNHEY, CDR2 SMNVEV (reference sequence). V lost 2 bases, J lost 3 bases, and 11 bases lay in between. The CDR3 reads CASSLGQPIYEQYF. In nucleotides, the CDR3 is TGTGCCAGCAGTTTAGGACAGCCTATCTACGAGCAGTACTTC.

This clone appeared a few times. The V gene is TRBV4-3, the J gene TRBJ1-1; unclear D gene. V was trimmed by 1 base and J by 1 base, leaving 7 bases between them. Germline CDR1 reads LGHNA; CDR2 reads YSLEER. The CDR3 runs 14 residues. As DNA, the CDR3 is TGCGCCAGCAGCCAAGCGGTCTGGAACACTGAAGCTTTCTTT. The encoded protein is CASSQAVWNTEAFF.

This sequence joins TRBV9 and TRBJ1-6; a possible D gene is TRBD1 (6 bases). The CDR3 runs 15 residues. Trimming stripped 3 bases from V and 13 bases from J, with 20 bases between. Germline V gene data show CDR1 as SGDLS and CDR2 as YYNGEE. This CDR3 reads CASSDQQGGISPLHF. The CDR3 region has the DNA TGTGCCAGCAGCGACCAACAGGGTGGAATATCGCCCCTCCACTTT.

The J gene is TRBJ1-4, the V gene TRBV7-9; tentatively, D is TRBD1 (6 bases). Per germline, CDR1 SEHNR and CDR2 FQNEAQ (reference sequence). This CDR3 contains 16 residues. Trimming shortened V by 5 bases and J by 4 bases, and 17 bases separated the two germline ends. The CDR3 sequence is CASSPSQGSVNEKLFF. CDR3 coding DNA: TGTGCCAGCAGCCCCAGCCAGGGGAGTGTTAATGAAAAACTGTTTTTT.